A single sample gave rise to the 32 T cell receptor beta chains below, sequenced in a study of T-cell memory formation after mild COVID-19 (dated by TCRdb to 2020 to 2022). The library was produced with 5' RACE. The reads were generated on an Illumina NovaSeq 6000. The public reads were quality trimmed at Q25 with fastp and then assembled into clones with MiXCR by TCRdb, keeping productive beta chains. Rows are unified per CDR3 protein, each entry keeping the most common DNA and genes. This sample has about 160,000 distinct CDR3 sequences in its table, and roughly 31% of those were observed once. The ten largest clones represent 9.5% to 15% of the sample. Sequencing was performed on PBMCs or a T cell subset sorted from them (not recorded which). The receptors derive from an adult woman who had mild COVID-19 (a few samples of this study predate the infection). The sample titles of this study are shuffled in the database, so cell type and time point are left out; the donor was told from shared clones.

The chain employs TRBV24-1 and TRBJ2-2; perhaps TRBD1 as D (5 bases). The CDR3 has 16 residues. Trimming left V 5 bases short and J 3 bases short, with 15 bases between. Germline V gene sequence: CDR1 KGHDR, CDR2 SFDVKD. The chain's CDR3 is CATSGGSLRYTGELFF. The CDR3, as DNA: TGTGCCACCAGTGGGGGCTCGTTGCGCTACACCGGGGAGCTGTTTTTT.

CDR3 protein: CASSQRHSTGYGYTF. Written as DNA, the CDR3 is TGTGCCAGCAGTCAACGGCATTCAACGGGCTATGGCTACACCTTC. The chain employs TRBV12-3 or TRBV12-4 and TRBJ1-2; D not certain. V lost 5 bases to trimming and J lost 4 bases, with 17 bases between them. The length of the CDR3 is 15 residues.

This clonotype has a handful of counts. V is TRBV24-1 and J is TRBJ1-1; D is undetermined. The CDR3 is made up of 13 amino acids. CDR1 and CDR2 from the germline V gene are KGHDR and SFDVKD. V gave up 5 bases and J gave up 5 bases, with 11 bases separating them. The CDR3 DNA sequence: TGTGCCACCAGTGGGGGAGGATTAACTGAAGCTTTCTTT. Protein product: CATSGGGLTEAFF.

This clonotype was seen ten or more times. The V gene is TRBV6-5, the J gene TRBJ2-1; D gene uncertain. This CDR3 spans 14 amino acids. V lost 6 bases, J lost 0 bases, and 9 bases lay in between. Germline loops: CDR1 MNHEY, CDR2 SVGAGI. CDR3 loop: CASSVDSSYNEQFF. For the CDR3, the DNA is TGTGCCAGCAGCGTAGATAGCTCCTACAATGAGCAGTTCTTC.

The chain has TRBV12-3 or TRBV12-4 and TRBJ2-1; maybe TRBD2 (6 bases). The CDR3 consists of 13 residues. Trimming shortened V by 10 bases and J by 4 bases, and 14 bases separated the two germline ends. This chain's CDR3 is CAITRGGYNEQFF. Written as DNA, the CDR3 is TGTGCCATTACGCGGGGCGGGTACAATGAGCAGTTCTTC.

The rearrangement joins TRBV7-2 to TRBJ2-6; D tentatively reads TRBD1 or TRBD2 (5 bases each). The V gene lost 2 bases and the J gene lost 15 bases, with 20 bases spanning the gap. The germline gives CDR1 SGHTA, CDR2 FQGNSA. This CDR3 region has 15 residues. CDR3 sequence: CASSLRGTGTPDLTF. For the CDR3, the DNA is TGTGCCAGCAGCTTACGAGGGACCGGGACGCCGGACCTGACTTTC.

In the case of this clonotype: Its ends do not fully match the called genes, so a read error is possible. The rearrangement links TRBV29-1 to TRBJ2-1; D not resolved. Germline V lookup: CDR1 SQVTM, CDR2 ANQGSEA. This CDR3 is 8 amino acids long. CDR3 nucleotide sequence: TGCAGCGTTGAGGCTTCCGCCTTC. Translating gives CSVEASAF.

The rearrangement links TRBV10-3 to TRBJ1-6, with D possibly being TRBD1 (5 bases). There are 12 residues in the CDR3. Trimming removed 6 bases from V and 5 bases from J, with 5 bases in between. CDR1 and CDR2 (germline): ENHRY, SYGVKD. The CDR3 reads CAIRTDNSPLHF. The CDR3 nucleotides are TGTGCCATCAGGACAGATAATTCACCCCTCCACTTT.

This chain uses TRBV29-1 with TRBJ2-3; D is undetermined. Trimming stripped 7 bases from V and 2 bases from J, with 4 bases between. This CDR3 is 10 amino acids long. CDR1 and CDR2 from the germline V gene are SQVTM and ANQGSEA. CDR3 coding DNA: TGCAGCGGCTTCACAGATACGCAGTATTTT. This sequence encodes CSGFTDTQYF.

This clonotype was seen more than once but under ten times. The genes are TRBV20-1 and TRBJ2-2; 9 nucleotides align to TRBD1. Per germline, CDR1 DFQATT and CDR2 SNEGSKA (reference sequence). This CDR3 has 14 amino acids. The ends lost 6 bases at V and 4 bases at J; junction bases unmatched: 6. CDR3 amino acids: CSAPDRGGTGELFF. CDR3 bases: TGCAGTGCCCCAGACAGGGGGGGCACCGGGGAGCTGTTTTTT.

This chain joins TRBV7-9 and TRBJ1-1; D remains ambiguous. The V and J ends lost 2 bases and 1 base respectively, with 11 bases between them. Per the germline V gene, CDR1 is SEHNR and CDR2 is FQNEAQ (reference sequence). The CDR3 length is 15 residues. The CDR3 loop reads CASSLPGPRNTEAFF. The CDR3 DNA reads TGTGCCAGCAGCTTACCCGGCCCCAGGAACACTGAAGCTTTCTTT.

Many counts were recorded for this clonotype. This sequence joins TRBV4-1 and TRBJ1-1; the D gene is possibly TRBD1 (5 bases). The CDR3 loop spans 17 amino acids. Trimming shortened V by 1 base and J by 0 bases, and 15 bases separated the two germline ends. Per germline, CDR1 MGHRA and CDR2 YSYEKL. CDR3 sequence reads: CASSQVVAGSLNTEAFF. Here the CDR3 DNA reads TGCGCCAGCAGCCAAGTGGTGGCAGGGTCTCTGAACACTGAAGCTTTCTTT.

This chain connects TRBV3-1 to TRBJ2-1; 9 bases map to TRBD2. Germline V gene data show CDR1 as LGHDT and CDR2 as YNNKEL (reference sequence). After removal of 1 base from V and 8 bases from J, the junction contained 12 bases not matched to a gene. The CDR3 has 17 amino acids. The CDR3 DNA follows: TGTGCCAGCAGCCAAGCGTTGGGGTCTAGCGGGGCATATGAGCAGTTCTTC. Residues: CASSQALGSSGAYEQFF.

The table lists this clonotype with many counts. This chain uses TRBV6-2 or TRBV6-3 with TRBJ2-5, with unresolved D. This CDR3 has 12 amino acids. V was trimmed by 0 bases and J by 4 bases, leaving 3 bases between them. CDR1 and CDR2 from the germline V gene are MNHEY and SVGEGT. In DNA, the CDR3 is TGTGCCAGCAGTTACTCGGGAGAGACCCAGTACTTC. This codes for CASSYSGETQYF.

In this sample, this clonotype turned up a few times. The chain couples TRBV5-1 to TRBJ2-5; D perhaps matches TRBD2 (5 bases). The CDR3 consists of 14 residues. CDR1 is SGHRS, CDR2 YFSETQ, per germline. The V gene lost 2 bases and the J gene lost 3 bases, with 11 bases spanning the gap. In nucleotides, the CDR3 is TGCGCCAGCAGCTTCGGCGGGCCAGAAGAGACCCAGTACTTC. Its translation: CASSFGGPEETQYF.

The rearrangement uses TRBV6-4 and TRBJ2-1, with TRBD2 matching over 9 bases. With 4 bases clipped from V and 5 bases from J, the junction kept 18 bases outside the gene matches. Germline loops: CDR1 MRHNA, CDR2 SNTAGT. This CDR3 is 19 amino acids long. The CDR3 DNA is TGTGCCAGCAGTGGGCCCCCGGCGGGAGGGCCTCTCAGCCACAATGAGCAGTTCTTC. Protein: CASSGPPAGGPLSHNEQFF.

This clonotype was counted only a few times. The gene calls are TRBV4-3 and TRBJ2-7; 9 positions match TRBD1. This CDR3 is 14 amino acids long. V was pared by 1 base and J by 9 bases, with 7 bases of the junction left unmatched. Germline values: CDR1 LGHNA, CDR2 YSLEER. CDR3 sequence: CASSQAGQGYGQYF. CDR3 bases: TGCGCCAGCAGCCAAGCGGGACAGGGATATGGGCAGTACTTC.

The chain joins TRBV4-2 to TRBJ1-2, with D uncertain. The CDR3 totals 12 residues. Germline CDR1 is LGHNA and CDR2 is YNFKEQ. The V gene lost 1 base and the J gene lost 0 bases, with 0 bases spanning the gap. The CDR3: CASSQANYGYTF. The CDR3 DNA is TGTGCCAGCAGCCAAGCTAACTATGGCTACACCTTC.

CDR3 in DNA: TGTGCCAGCAGCCAAGATCGGCTCGAGCAGTACTTC. Protein product: CASSQDRLEQYF. The V call is TRBV3-1, the J call TRBJ2-7; D call uncertain. The germline V and J ends were trimmed by 0 bases and 6 bases, with 6 bases remaining between them. Germline CDR1 is LGHDT and CDR2 is YNNKEL (reference sequence). The length of the CDR3 is 12 residues.

Only a few counts were recorded for this clonotype. The DNA is left out, because the CDR3 cannot be placed on it with certainty; the CDR3 is given as TCRdb lists it. The rearrangement joins TRBV7-5 to TRBJ2-7; the table names TRBD1, a call not compared with the DNA. TRBV7-5 is a pseudogene. The CDR3 length is 16 residues, termini included. The CDR3 region is CISVPEAQGFRDEQYF.

The CDR3 nucleotides read TGTGCCAGCAGTTTAGGGACAGCTCAGGGCTACACCTTC. Translating gives CASSLGTAQGYTF. The chain couples TRBV12-3 or TRBV12-4 to TRBJ1-2; weak D call: TRBD1 (6 bases). V was cut by 1 base and J by 8 bases, with 11 bases left in between. The CDR3 sequence is 13 residues long.

This clonotype turned up a few times. V usage is TRBV9 and J usage is TRBJ2-1; 8 positions agree with TRBD2. The CDR3 has 11 amino acids. From germline, CDR1 is SGDLS and CDR2 YYNGEE. Trimming removed 4 bases from V and 10 bases from J; junction bases left unmatched: 1. CDR3 in amino acids: CASSPGGEQFF. CDR3 nucleotide sequence: TGTGCCAGCAGCCCGGGGGGGGAGCAGTTCTTC.

The V gene is TRBV5-1, the J gene TRBJ2-7; TRBD2 is a possible D gene (6 bases). This CDR3 comprises 16 residues. V dropped 3 bases and J dropped 0 bases, with 16 bases sitting between them. CDR1 and CDR2 (germline): SGHRS, YFSETQ. CDR3 protein: CASSWSEGSGSYEQYF. The CDR3 region has the DNA TGCGCCAGCAGCTGGAGTGAAGGTAGCGGCTCCTACGAGCAGTACTTC. Complete variable domain (other parts from reference TRBV5-1 and TRBJ2-7): KAGVTQTPRYLIKTRGQQVTLSCSPISGHRSVSWYQQTPGQGLQFLFEYFSETQRNKGNFPGRFSGRQFSNSRSEMNVSTLELGDSALYLCASSWSEGSGSYEQYFGPGTRLTVT.

This clonotype was seen a handful of times. The chain links TRBV11-2 to TRBJ1-2; D remains unclear. Trimming left V 5 bases short and J 3 bases short, with 7 bases between. CDR3 size: 12 residues. Germline assignment: CDR1 SGHAT and CDR2 FQNNGV. This chain's CDR3 is CASSPADYGYTF. The CDR3 DNA reads TGTGCCAGCAGCCCCGCGGACTATGGCTACACCTTC. The entire variable domain, with the rest obtained from reference TRBV11-2 and TRBJ1-2, is as follows: EAGVAQSPRYKIIEKRQSVAFWCNPISGHATLYWYQQILGQGPKLLIQFQNNGVVDDSQLPKDRFSAERLKGVDSTLKIQPAKLEDSAVYLCASSPADYGYTFGSGTRLTVV.

CDR3 DNA sequence: TGTGCCAGCAGCTCCCCTCCTCTGGCGGGCACAGATACGCAGTATTTT. As protein: CASSSPPLAGTDTQYF. V and J are TRBV7-8 and TRBJ2-3; no reliable D call. The germline CDR1 and CDR2 sequences are SGHVS and FQNEAQ. V was trimmed by 4 bases and J by 1 base, leaving 15 bases between them. CDR3 length: 16 amino acids.

V and J are TRBV29-1 and TRBJ2-2; tentatively, D is TRBD2 (6 bases). CDR3 length equals 14 residues. The germline gives CDR1 SQVTM, CDR2 ANQGSEA. Trimming cost V 3 bases and J 6 bases, with 14 bases left between them. The CDR3 protein is CSVEEGFNAGELFF. The CDR3 DNA follows: TGCAGCGTTGAGGAGGGCTTCAACGCCGGGGAGCTGTTTTTT.

The chain couples TRBV20-1 to TRBJ2-7; D remains ambiguous. Germline CDR1 DFQATT, CDR2 SNEGSKA (reference sequence). The CDR3 spans 11 residues. V was pared by 0 bases and J by 5 bases, with 5 bases between. The CDR3 DNA reads TGCAGTGCTAGAGATTACGACGAGCAGTACTTC. This encodes CSARDYDEQYF.

This clonotype was seen a few times. The chain carries TRBV5-5 and TRBJ2-7; D is perhaps TRBD1 (6 bases). Germline values: CDR1 SGHKS, CDR2 YYEKEE (reference sequence). V lost 0 bases, J lost 3 bases, and 13 bases lay in between. This CDR3 has 15 amino acids. CDR3 sequence reads: CASSLGWGPDYEQYF. CDR3 in DNA: TGTGCCAGCAGCTTGGGATGGGGGCCCGACTACGAGCAGTACTTC. Full variable domain (rest looked up from reference TRBV5-5 and TRBJ2-7): DAGVTQSPTHLIKTRGQQVTLRCSPISGHKSVSWYQQVLGQGPQFIFQYYEKEERGRGNFPDRFSARQFPNYSSELNVNALLLGDSALYLCASSLGWGPDYEQYFGPGTRLTVT.

This clonotype has at least ten counts. This CDR3 reads CASKKGSWAFF. The CDR3 DNA sequence: TGTGCCAGCAAAAAGGGGTCATGGGCTTTCTTT. V and J are TRBV6-5 and TRBJ1-1; perhaps TRBD1 as D (5 bases). CDR3 length: 11 amino acids. Trimming removed 7 bases from V and 11 bases from J, with 14 bases in between. Germline-derived CDR1 and CDR2 are MNHEY and SVGAGI.

This clonotype was found a few times. The chain is built from TRBV10-3 and TRBJ1-1; D not resolved. This CDR3 is 14 amino acids long. Germline V CDR1 and CDR2: ENHRY, SYGVKD. Trimming stripped 2 bases from V and 1 base from J, with 8 bases between. CDR3 sequence: CAISEGLTNTEAFF. In nucleotides, the CDR3 is TGTGCCATCAGTGAGGGTCTTACGAACACTGAAGCTTTCTTT.

The chain employs TRBV7-9 and TRBJ2-3; 10 bases align to TRBD2. CDR3 length: 15 residues. The J segment lost 3 bases and the V segment lost 5 bases, leaving 5 bases of the junction unmatched. Per germline, CDR1 SEHNR and CDR2 FQNEAQ (reference sequence). The CDR3, as DNA: TGTGCCAGCAGCCAATGGACTAGCGGTACAGATACGCAGTATTTT. It translates to CASSQWTSGTDTQYF.

The chain combines TRBV5-1 with TRBJ1-1; D gene uncertain. The ends were cut back, 0 bases at V and 10 bases at J, with 19 bases in the middle. Germline V gene sequence: CDR1 SGHRS, CDR2 YFSETQ. This CDR3 is 15 amino acids long. CDR3 in DNA: TGCGCCAGCAGCTTGGAAGATCTGAACACTGAAGGAGCTTTCTTT. It yields the protein CASSLEDLNTEGAFF.